A selection of T cell receptor beta chains follows, all from one sample in a study of early T cells in non-severe SARS-CoV-2 infection. From the 5' RACE reads, TCRdb called clonotypes with MiXCR, one entry per CDR3 protein. In the table there are some 40,000 distinct CDR3 sequences, 5.5% to 7.5% of which are singletons. The sequences come from whole blood, collected at baseline. The source of these receptors is an adult who was a healthcare worker with PCR-confirmed SARS-CoV-2 infection or an uninfected control (not recorded which). CDR3s include the opening cysteine and the closing phenylalanine or tryptophan. A D gene is named only where the DNA matches it firmly. Size is omitted from some rows. Given values are once, few, many or a class for expanded clones.

d_call	clone_size	v_call	j_call	cdr3_aa	cdr3_nt
.	few	TRBV4-2	TRBJ1-2	CASSREEAPGHPNYGYTF	TGTGCCAGCAGCCGGGAAGAAGCTCCGGGACACCCTAACTATGGCTACACCTTC
TRBD1	.	TRBV2	TRBJ2-5	CASGQGAGTQYF	TGTGCCAGCGGGCAGGGGGCTGGGACCCAGTACTTC
TRBD1	many	TRBV6-6	TRBJ2-7	CASSTTSPGQIPISYEQYF	TGTGCCAGCAGTACTACATCCCCGGGACAGATCCCTATTAGCTACGAGCAGTACTTC
TRBD2	.	TRBV7-3	TRBJ2-3	CASSWGLAGVRDTQYF	TGTGCCAGCAGCTGGGGACTAGCGGGAGTTCGCGATACGCAGTATTTT
.	many	TRBV4-2	TRBJ1-1	CASSRVGTEAFF	TGTGCCAGCAGCCGCGTAGGTACTGAAGCTTTCTTT
.	many	TRBV5-1	TRBJ2-1	CASSSLGSQYNEQFF	TGCGCCAGCTCCTCTTTGGGGAGCCAATACAATGAGCAGTTCTTC
.	few	TRBV12-3/TRBV12-4	TRBJ2-1	CASTFGSLTEQFF	TGTGCCAGCACCTTTGGTTCACTAACGGAGCAGTTCTTC
.	many	TRBV30	TRBJ1-1	CAWSPSLQGYTEAFF	TGTGCCTGGAGTCCCAGCCTTCAGGGGTACACTGAAGCTTTCTTT
.	many	TRBV7-2	TRBJ2-2	CASSSKTNTGELFF	TGTGCCAGCAGCTCTAAGACGAACACCGGGGAGCTGTTTTTT
.	few	TRBV12-3/TRBV12-4	TRBJ2-2	CASSPRTLNTGELFF	TGTGCCAGCAGTCCACGGACACTTAACACCGGGGAGCTGTTTTTT
.	many	TRBV5-1	TRBJ2-6	CASSVYSGANVLTF	TGCGCCAGCAGCGTTTATTCTGGGGCCAACGTCCTGACTTTC
.	many	TRBV20-1	TRBJ1-2	CSATQGPNYGYTF	TGCAGCGCAACTCAGGGTCCTAACTATGGCTACACCTTC
.	many	TRBV2	TRBJ2-5	CASSEETQYF	TGTGCCAGCAGTGAAGAGACCCAGTACTTC
.	many	TRBV18	TRBJ2-2	CASHHPAGQNTGELFF	TGTGCCAGCCACCACCCAGCGGGACAAAACACCGGGGAGCTGTTTTTT
TRBD2	many	TRBV6-5	TRBJ2-1	CASSSSGGAYNEQFF	TGTGCCAGCAGTTCTAGCGGGGGAGCCTACAATGAGCAGTTCTTC
.	.	TRBV7-3	TRBJ2-5	CASSVTYQETQYF	TGTGCCAGCAGCGTTACATATCAAGAGACCCAGTACTTC
.	many	TRBV29-1	TRBJ2-1	CSASVRNEQFF	TGCAGCGCCTCGGTCCGCAATGAGCAGTTCTTC
TRBD2	.	TRBV5-1	TRBJ2-7	CASSQLAGAWEQYF	TGCGCCAGCAGCCAACTAGCGGGAGCTTGGGAGCAGTACTTC
.	many	TRBV5-4	TRBJ2-2	CASSPRGAGELFF	TGTGCCAGCAGCCCAAGGGGTGCCGGGGAGCTGTTTTTT
TRBD1	many	TRBV25-1	TRBJ2-7	CASSAGTVRYEQYF	TGTGCCAGCAGTGCCGGGACAGTTCGCTACGAGCAGTACTTC
.	few	TRBV12-3/TRBV12-4	TRBJ1-2	CASSSLGNRGYTF	TGTGCCAGCAGTTCCCTCGGGAATCGGGGCTACACCTTC
.	many	TRBV6-2/TRBV6-3	TRBJ2-5	CASSASYETQYF	TGTGCCAGCAGTGCATCGTATGAGACCCAGTACTTC
.	many	TRBV5-1	TRBJ1-5	CASSLEGYQPQHF	TGCGCCAGCAGCTTGGAGGGATACCAGCCCCAGCATTTT
.	.	TRBV4-1	TRBJ1-6	CASSQDKGLVLHF	TGCGCCAGCAGCCAAGATAAGGGGCTCGTCCTCCACTTT
.	.	TRBV3-1	TRBJ1-4	CASSQVLREKLFF	TGTGCCAGCAGCCAAGTCCTCCGGGAAAAACTGTTTTTT
.	.	TRBV10-3	TRBJ1-2	CAISDDRNYGYTF	TGTGCCATCAGTGACGACAGAAACTATGGCTACACCTTC
.	few	TRBV6-2/TRBV6-3	TRBJ1-1	CASSYARMNTEAFF	TGTGCCAGCAGTTACGCGAGAATGAACACTGAAGCTTTCTTT
.	few	TRBV11-2	TRBJ1-6	CASSPIRGGSLHF	TGTGCCAGCAGCCCCATCAGGGGTGGGTCCCTCCACTTT
.	few	TRBV25-1	TRBJ1-4	CASSSYTTNEKLFF	TGTGCCAGCAGTTCATATACAACTAATGAAAAACTGTTTTTT
.	few	TRBV6-6	TRBJ1-2	CASSPAVLGRGKGYTF	TGTGCCAGCAGTCCCGCTGTATTGGGGCGGGGAAAGGGCTACACCTTC
.	few	TRBV12-3/TRBV12-4	TRBJ1-1	CASSPGQPGTEAFF	TGTGCCAGCAGCCCAGGACAGCCGGGCACTGAAGCTTTCTTT
.	many	TRBV12-3/TRBV12-4	TRBJ2-5	CASSLPRSQETQYF	TGTGCCAGCAGTTTACCCCGGAGCCAAGAGACCCAGTACTTC
.	.	TRBV7-2	TRBJ2-5	CASSLYRMETQYF	TGTGCCAGCAGCTTATACAGGATGGAGACCCAGTACTTC
.	many	TRBV14	TRBJ2-7	CASSQVQSGSSYEQYF	TGTGCCAGCAGCCAAGTACAGTCAGGATCCTCCTACGAGCAGTACTTC
TRBD2	.	TRBV9	TRBJ2-3	CASSVLQGLAGDTQYF	TGTGCCAGCAGCGTTCTTCAGGGACTAGCGGGAGATACGCAGTATTTT
TRBD1	.	TRBV4-2	TRBJ1-3	CASSRPPGQREGNTIYF	TGTGCCAGCAGCCGGCCACCGGGACAGCGGGAGGGAAACACCATATATTTT
.	few	TRBV5-5	TRBJ2-5	CASNVDTQETQYF	TGTGCCAGCAACGTTGACACCCAAGAGACCCAGTACTTC
TRBD2	.	TRBV7-2	TRBJ2-5	CASSLTSGKETQYF	TGTGCCAGCAGCTTGACTAGCGGGAAAGAGACCCAGTACTTC
.	many	TRBV20-1	TRBJ2-3	CSARRGATQYF	TGCAGTGCTAGACGGGGAGCGACGCAGTATTTT
.	many	TRBV6-6	TRBJ2-5	CASSLAYQETQYF	TGTGCCAGCAGTCTAGCGTACCAAGAGACCCAGTACTTC
TRBD2	few	TRBV6-2/TRBV6-3	TRBJ2-2	CSSSRHGTRLSNTGELFF	TGTTCCAGCAGTAGGCATGGGACTAGACTTTCGAACACCGGGGAGCTGTTTTTT
TRBD1	.	TRBV20-1	TRBJ1-3	CSARSRTGRNTIYF	TGCAGTGCTAGATCAAGGACAGGCAGAAACACCATATATTTT
TRBD2	many	TRBV7-6	TRBJ2-1	CASSSGVYNEQFF	TGTGCCAGCTCGAGCGGGGTCTACAATGAGCAGTTCTTC
.	few	TRBV7-2	TRBJ2-5	CASSWSGGGAETQYF	TGTGCCAGCAGCTGGAGTGGTGGCGGGGCAGAGACCCAGTACTTC
TRBD1	.	TRBV14	TRBJ1-6	CASSPGTGQRSPLHF	TGTGCCAGCAGCCCTGGGACAGGTCAGAGATCACCCCTCCACTTT
.	many	TRBV6-6	TRBJ1-5	CASIRYSNQPQHF	TGTGCCAGCATAAGGTATAGCAATCAGCCCCAGCATTTT
.	few	TRBV4-3	TRBJ2-7	CASSQGRHYEQYF	TGCGCCAGCAGCCAAGGAAGGCACTACGAGCAGTACTTC
TRBD1	.	TRBV2	TRBJ2-7	CASSEAWDRVIYEQYF	TGTGCCAGCAGTGAAGCCTGGGACAGGGTGATCTACGAGCAGTACTTC
.	few	TRBV10-3	TRBJ2-3	CAISEASDTQYF	TGTGCCATCAGTGAGGCCTCAGATACGCAGTATTTT
.	few	TRBV4-1	TRBJ2-4	CASSQGWELDGRIQYF	TGCGCCAGCAGCCAAGGGTGGGAGTTAGATGGGCGCATTCAGTACTTC
.	few	TRBV19	TRBJ2-2	CASRYGSGANTGELFF	TGTGCCAGTAGGTACGGCAGCGGAGCGAACACCGGGGAGCTGTTTTTT
TRBD1	.	TRBV11-2	TRBJ2-3	CASSPDRGIDTQYF	TGTGCCAGCAGCCCGGACAGGGGGATAGATACGCAGTATTTT
.	many	TRBV7-2	TRBJ2-6	CASSLFGRTTGANVLTF	TGTGCCAGCAGCTTATTTGGCAGGACGACTGGGGCCAACGTCCTGACTTTC
.	medium-sized	TRBV25-1	TRBJ2-3	CASSPVEGSADTQYF	TGTGCCAGCAGCCCCGTGGAGGGTAGCGCAGATACGCAGTATTTT
TRBD1	many	TRBV4-2	TRBJ1-1	CASSPIGQGLNEAFF	TGTGCCAGCAGCCCTATCGGACAGGGACTGAACGAAGCTTTCTTT
TRBD1	many	TRBV4-1	TRBJ1-6	CASSQTGQANSPLHF	TGCGCCAGCAGCCAAACGGGACAGGCGAATTCACCCCTCCACTTT